Ten or more counts support the clone carrying this T cell receptor beta chain. RNA transcripts yielded amplified TCR beta CDR3 regions. The HTBI set primed first-round TCR CDR3 RT-PCR. TCRdb fed the multiplex PCR reads into MiXCR, producing one record per CDR3 protein. The data hold around 500,000 distinct CDR3 sequences, with 11% to 15% observed a single time. This entry belongs to a study of T cells in Graves' hyperthyroidism and ophthalmopathy. The CDR3 spans 13 residues. V gave up 4 bases and J gave up 6 bases, with 9 bases separating them. The germline V gene has CDR1 KGHSH and CDR2 LQKENI. Sequenced input: blood. J is TRBJ2-2 and V is TRBV18; D is unresolved. This TCR was sampled from a woman aged 40 to 49 with Graves' hyperthyroidism. The CDR3 is CASSRKESGELFF. The DNA of the CDR3 is TGTGCCAGCTCACGTAAGGAGTCCGGGGAGCTGTTTTTT.